A selection of T cell receptor beta chains follows, all from one sample in a study of T cells in localized non-small cell lung cancer. The protocol was immunoSEQ multiplex PCR, while the TCRdb copy is restricted to in-frame clones and leaves out a portion. Of under 100,000 clones in the sample, 88% were seen once. This specimen consisted of peripheral blood, obtained before any cancer treatment. Source of these receptors: a woman aged 40 to 75 with stage I squamous cell lung carcinoma. CDR3s include the opening cysteine and the closing phenylalanine or tryptophan. A D gene is named only where the DNA matches it firmly. Some rows have no size entry. The others give once, few or many, or a class for an expanded clone.

d_gene	v_gene	abundance	j_gene	CDR3aa	CDR3nt
.	TRBV5-1	.	TRBJ1-3	CASSLGGQGNTIYF	TGCGCCAGCAGCTTGGGAGGACAGGGAAACACCATATATTTT
.	TRBV9	once	TRBJ1-3	CASSVGGSSGNTIYF	TGTGCCAGCAGCGTAGGAGGGAGCTCTGGAAACACCATATATTTT
.	TRBV7-9	.	TRBJ2-7	CASSPGHGPYEQYF	TGTGCCAGCAGCCCCGGACATGGTCCCTACGAGCAGTACTTC
TRBD1	TRBV15	.	TRBJ2-2	CATTRGTGELFF	TGTGCCACAACCAGGGGGACCGGGGAGCTGTTTTTT
.	TRBV19	.	TRBJ1-1	CASVREAGTEAFF	TGTGCCAGTGTCAGGGAAGCGGGCACTGAAGCTTTCTTT
TRBD1	TRBV19	once	TRBJ1-1	CASVTRGGQGASEAFF	TGTGCCAGTGTCACAAGGGGGGGACAGGGGGCTTCTGAAGCTTTCTTT
TRBD1	TRBV5-5	.	TRBJ1-2	CASSPGQGGNYGYTF	TGTGCCAGCAGCCCCGGACAGGGCGGAAACTATGGCTACACCTTC
.	TRBV30	.	TRBJ1-5	CAWSLGGAGSNQPQHF	TGTGCCTGGAGTCTGGGGGGGGCAGGGAGCAATCAGCCCCAGCATTTT
.	TRBV19	.	TRBJ2-6	CASSIGGSGANVLTF	TGTGCCAGTAGTATCGGAGGGTCTGGGGCCAACGTCCTGACTTTC
.	TRBV6-1	.	TRBJ1-4	CASSSGTSREKLFF	TGTGCCAGCAGTTCCGGGACAAGTAGGGAAAAACTGTTTTTT
TRBD2	TRBV5-1	.	TRBJ2-5	CASSSTSGNPETQYF	TGCGCCAGCAGCTCCACTAGCGGGAACCCAGAGACCCAGTACTTC
TRBD1	TRBV7-8	.	TRBJ2-5	CASSPGTGVETQYF	TGTGCCAGCAGCCCAGGGACAGGGGTAGAGACCCAGTACTTC
TRBD1	TRBV29-1	.	TRBJ1-2	CSVSGQGGYGYTF	TGCAGCGTTTCCGGACAGGGCGGTTATGGCTACACCTTC
.	TRBV29-1	.	TRBJ2-4	CSGRDAENIQYF	TGCAGCGGAAGAGATGCGGAAAACATTCAGTACTTC
TRBD1	TRBV7-8	.	TRBJ2-7	CASSLARDRGQYF	TGTGCCAGCAGCTTAGCCCGGGACAGGGGGCAGTACTTC
.	TRBV27	.	TRBJ1-1	CASSPTWGRGNTEAFF	TGTGCCAGCAGCCCGACTTGGGGCCGTGGGAACACTGAAGCTTTCTTT
.	TRBV30	.	TRBJ1-6	CAWRVGTGSPLHF	TGTGCCTGGAGGGTTGGGACGGGCTCACCCCTCCACTTT
TRBD1	TRBV6-6	.	TRBJ2-5	CASTGGFGETQYF	TGTGCCAGCACAGGGGGCTTTGGGGAGACCCAGTACTTC
.	TRBV5-1	.	TRBJ1-1	CASSLRTRGPEAFF	TGCGCCAGCAGCTTGCGGACCAGAGGCCCTGAAGCTTTCTTT
.	TRBV10-3	.	TRBJ2-5	CATGDFEKTQYF	TGTGCCACCGGGGACTTCGAGAAGACCCAGTACTTC
TRBD2	TRBV6-1	.	TRBJ2-7	CASSRLADVSYEQYF	TGTGCCAGCAGTAGACTAGCGGATGTCTCCTACGAGCAGTACTTC
.	TRBV19	.	TRBJ2-4	CASSIDRDGNIQYF	TGTGCCAGTAGTATAGATAGGGACGGAAACATTCAGTACTTC
.	TRBV6-1	.	TRBJ1-5	CASSEGFGGNQPQHF	TGTGCCAGCAGTGAAGGGTTTGGGGGAAATCAGCCCCAGCATTTT
.	TRBV29-1	few	TRBJ2-1	CSGGFLDEQFF	TGCAGCGGTGGGTTCTTGGATGAGCAGTTCTTC
TRBD1	TRBV5-4	.	TRBJ2-1	CASSLGQSLYNEQFF	TGTGCCAGCAGCCTGGGACAGTCCCTATACAATGAGCAGTTCTTC
TRBD1	TRBV7-9	few	TRBJ1-4	CASSWGQGNEKLFF	TGTGCCAGCAGCTGGGGACAGGGGAATGAAAAACTGTTTTTT
.	TRBV19	.	TRBJ1-5	CASSMEGWGNQPQHF	TGTGCCAGTAGTATGGAGGGTTGGGGCAATCAGCCCCAGCATTTT
TRBD1	TRBV12-5	.	TRBJ2-7	CASGLGQGSSYEQYF	TGTGCTAGTGGTTTGGGACAGGGTAGCTCCTACGAGCAGTACTTC
.	TRBV6-5	.	TRBJ1-2	CASSYSGGIARDGYTF	TGTGCCAGCAGTTACTCGGGGGGCATCGCGCGGGATGGCTACACCTTC
.	TRBV13	once	TRBJ2-1	CASSLGRNNEQFF	TGTGCCAGCAGCTTAGGCCGGAACAATGAGCAGTTCTTC
.	TRBV6-1	.	TRBJ2-1	CASSATGRVWFF	TGTGCCAGCAGTGCCACAGGGAGAGTGTGGTTCTTC